These 10 T cell receptor beta chains came from one sample sequenced in a study of shared clonotypes between healthy human individuals. Some clones are missing from TCRdb's copy, which holds only in-frame ones; the method was immunoSEQ multiplex PCR. The sample lists fewer than 130,000 clones, 67% occurring once. The sample comprised memory CD8+ T cells sorted from blood. Subset defined: CD45RO+ cells pooled with CCR7-negative TemRA cells. The receptors were sampled from a woman in her twenties or thirties in good health.

The chain combines TRBV15 with TRBJ1-1; D unresolved. V was shortened by 6 bases and J by 3 bases, with 26 bases between the two germline ends. Germline V CDR1 and CDR2: LNHNV, YYDKDF (reference sequence). The CDR3 extends over 18 amino acids. CDR3 bases: TGTGCCACCAGTACTAGTCATAGGTTGCTTTTTGGAGACACTGAAGCTTTCTTT. Its translation: CATSTSHRLLFGDTEAFF.

To note about this clone: The same CDR3 can be traced to other DNA sequences in this sample. This chain joins TRBV19 and TRBJ1-5; no definite D call. Trimming took 1 base from V and 2 from J, leaving 3 bases between them. There are 13 residues in the CDR3. Germline loops: CDR1 LNHDA, CDR2 SQIVND (reference sequence). CDR3 sequence (DNA): TGTGCCAGTAGTATAGCCGGCAATCAGCCCCAGCATTTT. Translating gives CASSIAGNQPQHF.

This chain uses TRBV4-1 with TRBJ2-2, with TRBD2 identical over 13 bases. The junction had 9 bases not matched to a gene; V was cut back by 4 bases and J by 7 bases. From germline, CDR1 is MGHRA and CDR2 YSYEKL. This CDR3 comprises 17 residues. CDR3 loop: CASSLPWTSGSNGELFF. The CDR3 DNA reads as TGCGCCAGCAGCCTCCCCTGGACTAGCGGGAGTAACGGGGAGCTGTTTTTT.

The V call is TRBV29-1, the J call TRBJ2-3; 9 bases are a match to TRBD2. Germline assignment: CDR1 SQVTM and CDR2 ANQGSEA. With V trimmed by 6 bases and J by 2 bases, 18 bases remained unmatched. The CDR3 spans 18 residues. CDR3 in amino acids: CSVSQDLWSGRNTDTQYF. Here the CDR3 DNA reads TGCAGCGTGTCCCAGGACCTTTGGAGCGGGAGGAACACAGATACGCAGTATTTT.

The rearrangement links TRBV7-4 to TRBJ2-5; the D is unclear. This CDR3 has 11 amino acids. Germline V CDR1 and CDR2: SGHVT, SQSDAQ. The V gene lost 4 bases and the J gene lost 2 bases, with 2 bases spanning the gap. The CDR3 spells CASSSQETQYF. CDR3 bases: TGTGCCAGCAGCTCACAAGAGACCCAGTACTTC.

This clone was observed many times. V is TRBV5-1 and J is TRBJ2-7; weak D call: TRBD2 (6 bases). Germline V gene lookup returns CDR1 SGHRS and CDR2 YFSETQ. Trimming left V 5 bases short and J 2 bases short, with 17 bases between. The CDR3 has 15 residues. The CDR3 region is CASSFLSGYTYEQYF. CDR3 DNA sequence: TGCGCCAGCAGTTTCCTTAGCGGCTATACCTACGAGCAGTACTTC.

V is TRBV5-4 and J is TRBJ2-7; TRBD2 might be the D (6 bases). Germline-derived CDR1 and CDR2 are SGHNT and YYREEE (reference sequence). Between the trimmed V and J ends, which lost 4 bases and 3 bases, there was a span of 14 bases. The CDR3 runs to 14 residues. The CDR3 here is CASSPGGAHYEQYF. The CDR3 bases are TGTGCCAGCAGCCCTGGCGGGGCCCACTACGAGCAGTACTTC.

This chain joins TRBV2 and TRBJ2-6; D remains unclear. CDR1 is SNHLY and CDR2 is FYNNEI in the germline V gene. Trimming shortened V by 7 bases and J by 4 bases, and 11 bases separated the two germline ends. There are 14 residues in the CDR3. CDR3 nucleotides: TGTGCCAGCACCCGAATGTCCGGGGCCAACGTCCTGACTTTC. Its translation is CASTRMSGANVLTF.

This clone was detected a few times. The V call is TRBV28, the J call TRBJ1-1, with D hard to call. V was clipped by 3 bases and J by 0 bases, with 5 bases between them. CDR1 MDHEN and CDR2 SYDVKM come from the germline V gene. The CDR3 covers 13 residues. The CDR3 DNA follows: TGTGCCAGCAGTTTCGGCTTGAACACTGAAGCTTTCTTT. It specifies CASSFGLNTEAFF.

V usage is TRBV2 and J usage is TRBJ2-7, with D possibly matching TRBD1 (5 bases). Looked up from germline, CDR1 is SNHLY and CDR2 is FYNNEI. CDR3 size: 12 residues. The V and J ends lost 7 bases and 2 bases respectively, with 9 bases between them. CDR3 protein: CASTGIPYEQYF. DNA of the CDR3: TGTGCCAGCACAGGGATCCCCTACGAGCAGTACTTC.